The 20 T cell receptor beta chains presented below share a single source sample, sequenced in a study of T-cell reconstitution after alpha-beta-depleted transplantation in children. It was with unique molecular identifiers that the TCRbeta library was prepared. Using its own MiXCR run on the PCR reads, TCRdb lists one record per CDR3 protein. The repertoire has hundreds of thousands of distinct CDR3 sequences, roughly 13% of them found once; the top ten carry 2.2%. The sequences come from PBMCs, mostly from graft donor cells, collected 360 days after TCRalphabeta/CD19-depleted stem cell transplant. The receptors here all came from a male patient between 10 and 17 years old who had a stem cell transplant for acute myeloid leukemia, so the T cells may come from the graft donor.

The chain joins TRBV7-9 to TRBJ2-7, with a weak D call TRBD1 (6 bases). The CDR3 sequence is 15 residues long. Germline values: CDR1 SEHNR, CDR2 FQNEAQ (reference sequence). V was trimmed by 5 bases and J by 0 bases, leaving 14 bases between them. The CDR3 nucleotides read TGTGCCAGCAGCCTAGGACAGCGAAGCTCCTACGAGCAGTACTTC. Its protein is CASSLGQRSSYEQYF.

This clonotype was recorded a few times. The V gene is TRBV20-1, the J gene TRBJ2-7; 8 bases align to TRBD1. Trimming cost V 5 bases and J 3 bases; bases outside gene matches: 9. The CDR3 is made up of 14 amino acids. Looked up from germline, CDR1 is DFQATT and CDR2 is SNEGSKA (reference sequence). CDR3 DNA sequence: TGCAGTGCTGCCCGGGACAGGCTTAGCTACGAGCAGTACTTC. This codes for CSAARDRLSYEQYF.

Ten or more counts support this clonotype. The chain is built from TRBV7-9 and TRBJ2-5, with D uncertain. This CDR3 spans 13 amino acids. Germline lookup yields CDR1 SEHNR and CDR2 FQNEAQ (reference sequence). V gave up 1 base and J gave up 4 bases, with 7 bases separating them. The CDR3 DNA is TGTGCCAGCAGCTTAGGACCCCCAGAGACCCAGTACTTC. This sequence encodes CASSLGPPETQYF.

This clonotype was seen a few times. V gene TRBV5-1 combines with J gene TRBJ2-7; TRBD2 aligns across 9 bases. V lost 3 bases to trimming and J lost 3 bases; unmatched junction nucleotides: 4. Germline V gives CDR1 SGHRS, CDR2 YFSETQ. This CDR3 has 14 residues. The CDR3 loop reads CASSSRLAVYEQYF. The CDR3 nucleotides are TGCGCCAGCAGCTCCCGACTAGCGGTCTACGAGCAGTACTTC.

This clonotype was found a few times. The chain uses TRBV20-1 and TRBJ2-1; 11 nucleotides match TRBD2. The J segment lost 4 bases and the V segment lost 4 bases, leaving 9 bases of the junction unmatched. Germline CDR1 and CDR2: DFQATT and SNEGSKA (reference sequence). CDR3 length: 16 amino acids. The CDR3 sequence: CSAKERLAGYYNEQFF. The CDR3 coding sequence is TGCAGTGCTAAAGAAAGACTAGCGGGATATTACAATGAGCAGTTCTTC.

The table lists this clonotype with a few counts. Here the CDR3 reads CASSISSNTGELFF. As DNA, the CDR3 is TGTGCCAGTAGTATAAGTTCGAACACCGGGGAGCTGTTTTTT. The gene calls are TRBV19 and TRBJ2-2; no clear D. V dropped 2 bases and J dropped 0 bases, with 4 bases sitting between them. The length of the CDR3 is 14 residues. Germline V gene data show CDR1 as LNHDA and CDR2 as SQIVND (reference sequence). The full variable domain, with the rest looked up from reference TRBV19 and TRBJ2-2, is DGGITQSPKYLFRKEGQNVTLSCEQNLNHDAMYWYRQDPGQGLRLIYYSQIVNDFQKGDIAEGYSVSREKKESFPLTVTSAQKNPTAFYLCASSISSNTGELFFGEGSRLTVL.

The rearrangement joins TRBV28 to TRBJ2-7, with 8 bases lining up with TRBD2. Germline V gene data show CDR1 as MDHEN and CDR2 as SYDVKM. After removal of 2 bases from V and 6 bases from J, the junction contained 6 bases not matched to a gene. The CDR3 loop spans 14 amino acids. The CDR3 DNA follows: TGTGCCAGCAGTTTAGTAGGACTAGCATTCGAGCAGTACTTC. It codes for CASSLVGLAFEQYF.

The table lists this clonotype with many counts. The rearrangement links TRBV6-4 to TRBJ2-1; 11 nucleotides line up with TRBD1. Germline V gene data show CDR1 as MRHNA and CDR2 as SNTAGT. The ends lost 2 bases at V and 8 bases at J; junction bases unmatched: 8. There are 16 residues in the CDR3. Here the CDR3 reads CASSDTGQGAVDEQFF. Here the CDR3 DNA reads TGTGCCAGCAGTGACACCGGACAGGGGGCGGTCGATGAGCAGTTCTTC.

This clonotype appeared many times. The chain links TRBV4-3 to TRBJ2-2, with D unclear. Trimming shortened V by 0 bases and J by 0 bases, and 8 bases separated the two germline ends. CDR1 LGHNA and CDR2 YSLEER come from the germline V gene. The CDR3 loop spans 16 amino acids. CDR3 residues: CASSQEWLANTGELFF. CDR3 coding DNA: TGCGCCAGCAGCCAAGAATGGCTGGCGAACACCGGGGAGCTGTTTTTT.

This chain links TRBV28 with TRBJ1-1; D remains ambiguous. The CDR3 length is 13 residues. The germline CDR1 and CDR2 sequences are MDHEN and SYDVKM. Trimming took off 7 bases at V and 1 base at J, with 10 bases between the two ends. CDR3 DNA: TGTGCCAGCACTGTCAGAAGGAACACTGAAGCTTTCTTT. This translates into CASTVRRNTEAFF.

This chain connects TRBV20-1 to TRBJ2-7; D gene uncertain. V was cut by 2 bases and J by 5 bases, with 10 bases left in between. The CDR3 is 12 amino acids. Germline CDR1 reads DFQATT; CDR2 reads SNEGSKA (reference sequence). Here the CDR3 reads CSARSASNEQYF. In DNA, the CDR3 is TGCAGTGCTAGATCGGCTAGTAACGAGCAGTACTTC.

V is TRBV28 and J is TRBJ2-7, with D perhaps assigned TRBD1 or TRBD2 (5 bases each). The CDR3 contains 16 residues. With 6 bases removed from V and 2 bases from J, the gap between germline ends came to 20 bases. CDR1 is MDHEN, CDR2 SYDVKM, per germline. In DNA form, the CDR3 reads TGTGCCAGCAGCCGAATACAGGACTGGAAAACCTACGAGCAGTACTTC. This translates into CASSRIQDWKTYEQYF.

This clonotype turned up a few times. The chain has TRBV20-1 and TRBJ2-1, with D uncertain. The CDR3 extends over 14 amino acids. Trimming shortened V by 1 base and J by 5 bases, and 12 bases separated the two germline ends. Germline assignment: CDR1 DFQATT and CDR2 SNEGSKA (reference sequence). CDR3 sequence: CSARGYVANNEQFF. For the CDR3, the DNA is TGCAGTGCTAGAGGATATGTGGCCAACAATGAGCAGTTCTTC.

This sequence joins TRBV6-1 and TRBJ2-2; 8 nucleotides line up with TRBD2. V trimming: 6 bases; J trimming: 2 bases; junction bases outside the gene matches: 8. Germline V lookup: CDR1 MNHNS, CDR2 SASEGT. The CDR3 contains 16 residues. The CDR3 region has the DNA TGTGCCAGCAGGAGCTCGGGAGGGTCAAACACCGGGGAGCTGTTTTTT. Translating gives CASRSSGGSNTGELFF.

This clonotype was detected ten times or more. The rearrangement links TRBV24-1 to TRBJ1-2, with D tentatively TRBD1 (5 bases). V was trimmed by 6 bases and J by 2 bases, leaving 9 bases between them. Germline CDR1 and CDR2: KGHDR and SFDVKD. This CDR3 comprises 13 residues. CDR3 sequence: CATSTGQNYGYTF. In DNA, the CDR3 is TGTGCCACCAGTACGGGGCAGAACTATGGCTACACCTTC.

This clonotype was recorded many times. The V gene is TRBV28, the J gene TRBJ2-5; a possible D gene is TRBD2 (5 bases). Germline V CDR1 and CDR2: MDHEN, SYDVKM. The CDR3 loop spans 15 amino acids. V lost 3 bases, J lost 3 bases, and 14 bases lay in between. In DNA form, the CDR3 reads TGTGCCAGCAGTTTGTGGGAGCCCCGAGAAGAGACCCAGTACTTC. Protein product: CASSLWEPREETQYF.

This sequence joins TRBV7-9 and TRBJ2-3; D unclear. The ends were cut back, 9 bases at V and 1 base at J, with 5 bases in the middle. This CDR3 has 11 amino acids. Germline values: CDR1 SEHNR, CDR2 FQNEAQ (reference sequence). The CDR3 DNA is TGTGCCAGGGATGGCACAGATACGCAGTATTTT. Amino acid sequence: CARDGTDTQYF.

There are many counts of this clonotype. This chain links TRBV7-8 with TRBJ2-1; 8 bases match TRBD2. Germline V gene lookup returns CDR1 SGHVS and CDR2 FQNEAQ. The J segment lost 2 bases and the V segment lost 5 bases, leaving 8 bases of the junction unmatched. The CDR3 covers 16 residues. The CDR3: CASSLLGTRPYNEQFF. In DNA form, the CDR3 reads TGTGCCAGCAGCCTACTCGGGACTAGACCCTACAATGAGCAGTTCTTC.

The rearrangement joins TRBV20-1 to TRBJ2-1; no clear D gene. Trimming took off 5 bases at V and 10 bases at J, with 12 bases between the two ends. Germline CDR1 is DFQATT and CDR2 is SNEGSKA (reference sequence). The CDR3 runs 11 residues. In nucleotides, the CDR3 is TGCAGTGCTCGGGCTGTGGGGGAGCAGTTCTTC. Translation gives CSARAVGEQFF.

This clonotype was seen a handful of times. The CDR3 coding sequence is TGTGCCACCAGCCCCCAACTAGCGGGCTCCTACGAGCAGTACTTC. Amino acids: CATSPQLAGSYEQYF. The chain joins TRBV15 to TRBJ2-7, with 9 bases fitting TRBD2. This CDR3 spans 15 amino acids. Germline V gives CDR1 LNHNV, CDR2 YYDKDF (reference sequence). Unmatched junction bases numbered 5, after V lost 5 bases and J lost 0 bases.